This T cell receptor beta chain was sequenced for a study of beta chain features in type 1 diabetes. Overall study results and limits: Moderate yet significant TCRB CDR3 shortening was seen in Type 1 diabetes patients in all four CD4+ subsets.

As every portion of the isolated RNA was reverse transcribed, the sequencing read expressed TCRB transcripts. Each sample of naive, central memory or regulatory T cells had, on average, about 3.57 million reads. Here immunoSEQ multiplex PCR was the method, and the copy in TCRdb shows in-frame clones only, minus some. This table has around 260,000 clones, roughly 21% appearing once. This clone has just a few counts. Its antigen is still unknown. Germline CDR1 SGDLS, CDR2 YYNGEE. There are 21 residues in the CDR3. Trimming took 0 bases from V and 0 from J; bases not matched to a gene: 21. The TCR was taken from a woman in her thirties or forties with type 1 diabetes. The chain combines TRBV9 with TRBJ2-7, with 7 bases aligning to TRBD1. The sequencing input was naive CD4+ T cells from blood. CDR3 bases: TGTGCCAGCAGCGTAGAGGAGAGTTGGACAGGCGGACACCAGGACTCCTACGAGCAGTACTTC. This translates into CASSVEESWTGGHQDSYEQYF.